A selection of T cell receptor beta chains follows, all from one sample in a study of blood T cell repertoires in COVID-19. TCRdb's copy holds only in-frame clones and misses some; the assay was immunoSEQ multiplex PCR. Of 80,000 to 100,000 clones detected, about 80% appear once; the ten largest clones hold 24%. Sequenced sample: peripheral blood. These receptors were taken from a man aged 70-80 years with acute or convalescent COVID-19. The CDR3 runs from the conserved cysteine through the conserved F or W. D genes are given only for firm matches. Size is stated for part of the rows, as once, few or many counts, or as a class when the clone is expanded.

TRBD2,.,TRBV27,TRBJ2-1,CASSWASGSDNEQFF,TGTGCCAGCAGTTGGGCTAGCGGGAGCGACAATGAGCAGTTCTTC
.,.,TRBV5-4,TRBJ2-7,CASNSGGAGSGEQYF,TGTGCCAGCAACTCCGGGGGTGCGGGGTCGGGCGAGCAGTACTTC
.,.,TRBV6-5,TRBJ2-5,CASSYLQGRDQETQYF,TGTGCCAGCAGTTATCTCCAGGGCAGGGACCAAGAGACCCAGTACTTC
TRBD2,few,TRBV5-5,TRBJ2-5,CASSSLTSGRASETQYF,TGTGCCAGCAGTTCCTTGACTAGCGGGAGGGCCTCAGAGACCCAGTACTTC
.,.,TRBV27,TRBJ1-5,CASRQGPGGPQHF,TGTGCCAGCAGACAAGGGCCCGGGGGGCCCCAGCATTTT
.,once,TRBV19,TRBJ2-1,CASSIEAGTVEFF,TGTGCCAGTAGTATAGAGGCAGGGACTGTCGAGTTCTTC
.,.,TRBV29-1,TRBJ2-7,CSVVGDSYEQYF,TGCAGCGTTGTAGGGGACTCCTACGAGCAGTACTTC
.,.,TRBV7-3,TRBJ2-1,CASNPGEPRDEQFF,TGTGCCAGCAACCCCGGGGAGCCAAGAGATGAGCAGTTCTTC
TRBD1,few,TRBV3-1/TRBV3-2,TRBJ1-6,CASSKEDRVNSPLHF,TGTGCCAGCAGCAAAGAGGACAGGGTCAACTCACCCCTCCACTTT
.,many,TRBV11-2,TRBJ2-1,CASSFFYEQFF,TGTGCCAGCAGCTTCTTCTATGAGCAGTTCTTC
.,.,TRBV15,TRBJ1-2,CATSATGGTNYGYTF,TGTGCCACCAGCGCCACGGGGGGGACTAACTATGGCTACACCTTC
.,few,TRBV9,TRBJ2-7,CASSVDRSRNEQYF,TGTGCCAGCAGCGTCGACAGGTCGAGGAACGAGCAGTACTTC
.,.,TRBV7-2,TRBJ2-5,CASGPGKTQYF,TGTGCCAGCGGTCCAGGGAAGACCCAGTACTTC
TRBD2,.,TRBV27,TRBJ2-1,CASSLYLAGLSYNEQFF,TGTGCCAGCAGTTTATATCTAGCGGGACTTTCCTACAATGAGCAGTTCTTC
.,once,TRBV27,TRBJ2-2,CASSSSLGGNTGELFF,TGTGCCAGCAGTTCCTCTCTAGGGGGTAACACCGGGGAGCTGTTTTTT
TRBD2,once,TRBV29-1,TRBJ2-1,CSASGTSGPSYNEQFF,TGCAGCGCCTCCGGGACTAGCGGACCCTCCTACAATGAGCAGTTCTTC
.,.,TRBV18,TRBJ1-2,CASSRRGEVPYGYTF,TGTGCCAGCTCACGCCGCGGGGAGGTGCCATATGGCTACACCTTC
TRBD1,few,TRBV5-1,TRBJ2-7,CASSHNRDRASYEQYF,TGCGCCAGCAGCCACAACCGGGACAGGGCTTCGTACGAGCAGTACTTC
.,.,TRBV20-1,TRBJ1-5,CSASWGRGQPQHF,TGCAGTGCTAGTTGGGGGCGAGGTCAGCCCCAGCATTTT